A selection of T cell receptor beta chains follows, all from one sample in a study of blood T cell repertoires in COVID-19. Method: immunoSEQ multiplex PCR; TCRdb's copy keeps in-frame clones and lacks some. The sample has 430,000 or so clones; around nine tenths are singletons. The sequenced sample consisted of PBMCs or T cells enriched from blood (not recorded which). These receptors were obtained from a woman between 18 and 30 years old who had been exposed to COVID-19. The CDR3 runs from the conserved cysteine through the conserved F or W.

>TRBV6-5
CASSRGPSSGNTIYF
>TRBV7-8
CASSPQGLGTEAFF
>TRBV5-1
CASSLFGAVYEQYF
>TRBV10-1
CASRINLRGLYNSPLHF
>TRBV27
CASSSNRGRVYEQYF
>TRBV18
CASSPQGQGSDTQYF
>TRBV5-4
CASSLLLGQGANGYTF
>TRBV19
CASSIQGANYGYTF
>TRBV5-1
CASSHIGQGGEQYF
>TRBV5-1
CASSLDRASDTQYF
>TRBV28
CASMALGGENTEAFF
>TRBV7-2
CASSPLGGVIYEQYF
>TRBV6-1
CASSGKQGAIINYGYTF
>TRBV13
CASSLGPRNTEAFF
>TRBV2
CASSGQAGGQPQHF
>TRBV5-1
CASSQDINSGNTIYF
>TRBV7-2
CASSIMSGRAGETQYF
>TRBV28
CASSLVPGQGPSYEQYF
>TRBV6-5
CAGRPGQGSDEQFF
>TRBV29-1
CSVSAGSYEQYF
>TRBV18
CASSPGTGASQPQHF
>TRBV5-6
CASSLLGASTEAFF
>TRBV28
CASSLQQGYGYTF
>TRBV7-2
CASSTLAGIGTDTQYF
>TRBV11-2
CASSPGGLTQYF
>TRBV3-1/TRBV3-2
CASSQDQAGGDEQYF
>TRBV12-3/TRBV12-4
CASSKQVQQTQYF
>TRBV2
CASRIGLAETYNEQFF
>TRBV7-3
CASSLDYRYEQYF
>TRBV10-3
CAISEAADQPQHF
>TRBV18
CASSPGGSSYQETQYF
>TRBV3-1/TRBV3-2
CASNPGSRVQGDGYTF
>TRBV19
CASSIGATSTDTQYF
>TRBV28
CASSTYWEGRRGDTQYF
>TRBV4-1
CASSQVQTGELFF
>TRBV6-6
CASSRASSTSLRLYEQYF
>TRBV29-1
CSAPGAGELFF
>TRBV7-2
CASSYGTTLNTEAFF
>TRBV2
CASIARDTSYEQYF
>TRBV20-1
CSASDNSYEQYF
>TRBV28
CASSLTGANNSPLHF
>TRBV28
CASGGQGWSYGYTF
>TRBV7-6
CASSVGGSGNTIYF
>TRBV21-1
CASSKMNPPQGLAKNIQYF
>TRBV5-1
CASSEYEQYF
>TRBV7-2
CASSLAAGSNEKLFF
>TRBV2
CASIGTREGGYTF